Below are 17 T cell receptor beta chains sequenced from a single sample in a study of blood T cell repertoires in COVID-19. Libraries were prepared by immunoSEQ multiplex PCR; TCRdb keeps only in-frame clonotypes and omits some of them. The sample lists around 190,000 clones; 80% to 90% were seen once. Material for sequencing was PBMCs or T cells enriched from blood (not recorded which). These receptors were collected from a man aged 40-49 years who had recovered from COVID-19.

The J gene is TRBJ1-1, the V gene TRBV30; D unresolved. Trimming removed 7 bases from V and 10 bases from J, with 13 bases in between. The germline gives CDR1 GTSNPN, CDR2 SVGIG (reference sequence). The CDR3 totals 10 residues. CDR3 sequence reads: CALDPRLAFF. The CDR3 nucleotides are TGTGCCTTAGACCCGAGGTTAGCTTTCTTT.

This clone was detected once. V is TRBV9 and J is TRBJ2-1; 15 bases are shared with TRBD2. This CDR3 contains 17 residues. The germline V gene encodes CDR1 SGDLS and CDR2 YYNGEE. V was clipped by 4 bases and J by 7 bases; unmatched bases: 9. CDR3 in DNA: TGTGCCAGCAGCACCCCCGGACTAGCGGGGGGGCGAAATGAGCAGTTCTTC. As protein: CASSTPGLAGGRNEQFF.

The chain combines TRBV13 with TRBJ2-7; 11 nucleotides agree with TRBD2. V lost 4 bases, J lost 2 bases, and 7 bases stayed unmatched. The CDR3 has 16 amino acids. The germline gives CDR1 PRHDT, CDR2 FYEKMQ (reference sequence). This CDR3 reads CASSSGLADPPYEQYF. The CDR3 nucleotides read TGTGCCAGCAGCTCGGGACTAGCGGACCCCCCCTACGAGCAGTACTTC.

This chain links TRBV23-1 with TRBJ2-3, with 10 positions matching TRBD1. TRBV23-1 is treated as an ORF (open reading frame) with a function not yet certain. V was pared by 7 bases and J by 6 bases, with 13 bases of the junction left unmatched. CDR3 size: 16 residues. CDR3 sequence: CASTPSPGQGKDTQYF. For the CDR3, the DNA is TGCGCCAGCACTCCCTCCCCGGGACAGGGGAAGGATACGCAGTATTTT.

This chain links TRBV5-1 with TRBJ1-6; no reliable D call. CDR3 length: 16 residues. Trimming stripped 4 bases from V and 0 bases from J, with 11 bases between. CDR1 and CDR2 from the germline V gene are SGHRS and YFSETQ. The CDR3 loop is CASSPAVSSYNSPLHF. DNA for the CDR3: TGCGCCAGCAGCCCTGCGGTGAGCTCCTATAATTCACCCCTCCACTTT. Drawing the rest from reference TRBV5-1 and TRBJ1-6, the complete variable domain is KAGVTQTPRYLIKTRGQQVTLSCSPISGHRSVSWYQQTPGQGLQFLFEYFSETQRNKGNFPGRFSGRQFSNSRSEMNVSTLELGDSALYLCASSPAVSSYNSPLHFGNGTRLTVT.

For this clone: The same CDR3 also results from other DNA sequences found in this sample. This sequence joins TRBV5-1 and TRBJ2-3; the D is unclear. The CDR3 covers 15 residues. The V gene lost 0 bases and the J gene lost 0 bases, with 8 bases spanning the gap. Germline V CDR1 and CDR2: SGHRS, YFSETQ. This CDR3 reads CASSLDRGSTDTQYF. The CDR3 bases are TGCGCCAGCAGCTTGGATCGCGGCAGCACAGATACGCAGTATTTT.

The rearrangement uses TRBV3-1 (or the pseudogene TRBV3-2) and TRBJ2-3; 9 nucleotides line up with TRBD2. With 4 bases clipped from V and 5 bases from J, the junction kept 13 bases outside the gene matches. The CDR3 length is 17 residues. Germline values: CDR1 LGHDT, CDR2 YNNKEL (reference sequence). As DNA, the CDR3 is TGTGCCAGCAGCCCAAGGTGGGGCGGGAGGGCCGGAGATACGCAGTATTTT. This gives the protein CASSPRWGGRAGDTQYF.

This chain connects TRBV11-2 to TRBJ2-7, with TRBD1 matching over 8 bases. V was clipped by 5 bases and J by 5 bases; unmatched bases: 2. The germline gives CDR1 SGHAT, CDR2 FQNNGV. The CDR3 sequence is 12 residues long. The CDR3 DNA reads TGTGCCAGCAGCCCACAGGGGGACGAGCAGTACTTC. As protein: CASSPQGDEQYF. The variable domain in full, with the rest retrieved from reference TRBV11-2 and TRBJ2-7, is EAGVAQSPRYKIIEKRQSVAFWCNPISGHATLYWYQQILGQGPKLLIQFQNNGVVDDSQLPKDRFSAERLKGVDSTLKIQPAKLEDSAVYLCASSPQGDEQYFGPGTRLTVT.

The chain couples TRBV5-6 to TRBJ1-3; D remains unclear. Per the germline V gene, CDR1 is SGHDT and CDR2 is YYEEEE. There are 15 residues in the CDR3. V was shortened by 4 bases and J by 4 bases, with 15 bases between the two germline ends. The CDR3 DNA is TGTGCCAGCAGCCCCGGGGTCAACCTGGGAAACACCATATATTTT. It specifies CASSPGVNLGNTIYF.

V gene TRBV7-3 combines with J gene TRBJ2-7, with 7 bases aligning to TRBD2. Germline V gives CDR1 SGHTA, CDR2 FQGTGA. V shed 1 base, J shed 6 bases, and the junction held 3 bases outside the gene matches. The CDR3 has 13 amino acids. The CDR3 region is CASSLRGEGEQYF. In nucleotides, the CDR3 is TGTGCCAGCAGCTTAAGAGGGGAGGGCGAGCAGTACTTC.

This chain joins TRBV27 and TRBJ2-1; 10 nucleotides agree with TRBD1. The CDR3 has 15 amino acids. CDR1 is MNHEY, CDR2 SMNVEV, per germline (reference sequence). V gave up 5 bases and J gave up 7 bases; unmatched junction bases: 8. CDR3 protein: CASSIPGQGFNEQFF. CDR3 DNA: TGTGCCAGCAGTATCCCGGGACAGGGGTTTAATGAGCAGTTCTTC.

The rearrangement links TRBV7-9 to TRBJ1-6, with 10 bases matching TRBD1. The CDR3 extends over 14 amino acids. V was clipped by 5 bases and J by 9 bases; unmatched bases: 4. CDR1 is SEHNR, CDR2 FQNEAQ, per germline (reference sequence). The CDR3 loop is CASSLDRGTSPLHF. The CDR3, as DNA: TGTGCCAGCAGCCTGGACAGGGGGACTTCACCCCTCCACTTT.

The CDR3 DNA follows: TGTGCCAGCAGCGTCTCAGTCGGGCTAGCGTTCACCGGGGAGCTGTTTTTT. As protein: CASSVSVGLAFTGELFF. The chain has TRBV9 and TRBJ2-2; D perhaps matches TRBD2 (6 bases). This CDR3 spans 17 amino acids. CDR1 SGDLS and CDR2 YYNGEE come from the germline V gene. V lost 2 bases to trimming and J lost 4 bases, with 18 bases between them.

This sequence joins TRBV18 and TRBJ2-7, with a tentative D call TRBD1 (5 bases). The ends were cut back, 5 bases at V and 4 bases at J, with 18 bases in the middle. There are 15 residues in the CDR3. Germline V CDR1 and CDR2: KGHSH, LQKENI. For the CDR3, the DNA is TGTGCCAGCTCAACCAATCGACAGAGCCTTTACGAGCAGTACTTC. It yields the protein CASSTNRQSLYEQYF.

In this sample, this clone turned up once. The rearrangement links TRBV29-1 to TRBJ2-3; D uncertain. Trimming removed 5 bases from V and 6 bases from J, with 6 bases in between. The CDR3 covers 10 residues. Germline CDR1 is SQVTM and CDR2 is ANQGSEA. DNA of the CDR3: TGCAGCGTTTTCAGGGATACGCAGTATTTT. Translation: CSVFRDTQYF.

By share, this clone ranks as medium-sized. V usage is TRBV19 and J usage is TRBJ1-5, with D possibly TRBD1 on 5 matching bases. This CDR3 has 13 residues. Germline CDR1 reads LNHDA; CDR2 reads SQIVND (reference sequence). V lost 6 bases, J lost 1 base, and 7 bases lay in between. As DNA, the CDR3 is TGTGCCAGTAGCTACAGGAGCAATCAGCCCCAGCATTTT. Its protein product is CASSYRSNQPQHF. Supplemented by reference TRBV19 and TRBJ1-5, the full variable domain reads DGGITQSPKYLFRKEGQNVTLSCEQNLNHDAMYWYRQDPGQGLRLIYYSQIVNDFQKGDIAEGYSVSREKKESFPLTVTSAQKNPTAFYLCASSYRSNQPQHFGDGTRLSIL.

V is TRBV30 and J is TRBJ2-1; 9 positions agree with TRBD2. The germline V gene encodes CDR1 GTSNPN and CDR2 SVGIG (reference sequence). This CDR3 contains 15 residues. Trimming cost V 0 bases and J 4 bases; bases outside gene matches: 4. Here the CDR3 reads CAWSVGGGVYNEQFF. DNA of the CDR3: TGTGCCTGGAGTGTTGGCGGGGGGGTTTACAATGAGCAGTTCTTC.